Each of the 20 T cell receptor beta chains below was sequenced from the same sample in a study of blood T cell repertoires in COVID-19. Sequencing used immunoSEQ multiplex PCR; TCRdb keeps in-frame clones, though not all of them. The sample shows around 330,000 clones, 85% of them seen only once. The sample was PBMCs or T cells enriched from blood (not recorded which). These receptors were collected from a young woman who had been exposed to COVID-19.

DNA of the CDR3: TGCGCCAGCAGCGATTACAGGGGTACTAATGAAAAACTGTTTTTT. This gives the protein CASSDYRGTNEKLFF. V usage is TRBV5-1 and J usage is TRBJ1-4, with 7 nucleotides matching TRBD1. This CDR3 has 15 residues. V was pared by 4 bases and J by 2 bases, with 5 bases of the junction left unmatched. Germline CDR1 SGHRS, CDR2 YFSETQ.

This clone was recorded a few times. The chain is built from TRBV10-3 and TRBJ1-1; the match to TRBD1 covers 7 bases. With 6 bases clipped from V and 0 bases from J, the junction kept 13 bases outside the gene matches. Germline CDR1 reads ENHRY; CDR2 reads SYGVKD. This CDR3 region has 17 residues. The chain's CDR3 is CAISRQGELSVNTEAFF. CDR3 coding DNA: TGTGCCATCAGCCGACAGGGTGAACTTTCAGTGAACACTGAAGCTTTCTTT.

This clone was observed a handful of times. The rearrangement links TRBV28 to TRBJ2-7; tentative D call: TRBD1 (6 bases). V was shortened by 8 bases and J by 4 bases, with 18 bases between the two germline ends. This CDR3 is 14 amino acids long. The germline gives CDR1 MDHEN, CDR2 SYDVKM. In DNA, the CDR3 is TGTGCCAGCTCATCAGCTCAGGGACATTACGAGCAGTACTTC. As protein: CASSSAQGHYEQYF.

This clone showed up just once. The chain has TRBV2 and TRBJ1-4; D perhaps matches TRBD1 (5 bases). V was pared by 7 bases and J by 4 bases, with 10 bases between. The CDR3 is 13 residues long. Germline CDR1 SNHLY, CDR2 FYNNEI. This CDR3 reads CASTGGRNEKLFF. CDR3 in DNA: TGTGCCAGCACGGGGGGACGTAATGAAAAACTGTTTTTT. Full variable domain (missing parts from reference TRBV2 and TRBJ1-4): EPEVTQTPSHQVTQMGQEVILRCVPISNHLYFYWYRQILGQKVEFLVSFYNNEISEKSEIFDDQFSVERPDGSNFTLKIRSTKLEDSAMYFCASTGGRNEKLFFGSGTQLSVL.

This chain links TRBV15 with TRBJ2-3; 11 nucleotides agree with TRBD2. The V segment lost 5 bases and the J segment 3 bases; nucleotides outside the gene matches: 4. The CDR3 runs to 15 residues. Germline CDR1 and CDR2: LNHNV and YYDKDF (reference sequence). For the CDR3, the DNA is TGTGCCACCAGCGCTAGCGGGGGGAGGACAGATACGCAGTATTTT. Translating it yields CATSASGGRTDTQYF.

This clone has at least ten counts. The chain links TRBV19 to TRBJ1-4; D unclear. The V gene's germline CDR1 is LNHDA and CDR2 SQIVND (reference sequence). The CDR3 length is 15 residues. With 0 bases removed from V and 0 bases from J, the gap between germline ends came to 5 bases. The CDR3 bases are TGTGCCAGTAGTATAGACAGATCAACTAATGAAAAACTGTTTTTT. It codes for CASSIDRSTNEKLFF.

In its sample, this clone was seen a few times. As DNA, the CDR3 is TGTGCCAGCAGCCTCGGGACAGGGAATTCACCCCTCCACTTT. Translating it yields CASSLGTGNSPLHF. This chain links TRBV27 with TRBJ1-6; 9 nucleotides match TRBD1. After removal of 6 bases from V and 7 bases from J, the junction contained 4 bases not matched to a gene. The germline gives CDR1 MNHEY, CDR2 SMNVEV (reference sequence). The CDR3 is made up of 14 amino acids.

J is TRBJ1-1 and V is TRBV28; tentative D call: TRBD1 (6 bases). V lost 6 bases to trimming and J lost 3 bases, with 23 bases between them. In germline, CDR1 is MDHEN, CDR2 SYDVKM. This CDR3 region has 17 residues. The CDR3 nucleotides are TGTGCCAGCAGCCCCAATCAACGGACAGTTAGGGACACTGAAGCTTTCTTT. Translation: CASSPNQRTVRDTEAFF. The full variable domain, completed using reference TRBV28 and TRBJ1-1, is DVKVTQSSRYLVKRTGEKVFLECVQDMDHENMFWYRQDPGLGLRLIYFSYDVKMKEKGDIPEGYSVSREKKERFSLILESASTNQTSMYLCASSPNQRTVRDTEAFFGQGTRLTVV.

The chain is built from TRBV5-1 and TRBJ2-1; no clear D. The ends were cut back, 0 bases at V and 0 bases at J, with 7 bases in the middle. This CDR3 is 15 amino acids long. Germline V gene sequence: CDR1 SGHRS, CDR2 YFSETQ. CDR3 loop: CASSLERSSYNEQFF. CDR3 bases: TGCGCCAGCAGCTTGGAACGTAGCTCCTACAATGAGCAGTTCTTC.

The chain uses TRBV28 and TRBJ2-6; 8 nucleotides line up with TRBD1. The germline V gene has CDR1 MDHEN and CDR2 SYDVKM. This CDR3 spans 18 amino acids. The V gene end was trimmed by 4 bases and the J gene end by 0 bases; junction bases not matched to a gene: 8. The CDR3 bases are TGTGCCAGCAGTTCTCAAAGGACAGGGTTCTCTGGGGCCAACGTCCTGACTTTC. Protein sequence: CASSSQRTGFSGANVLTF.

The chain carries TRBV28 and TRBJ1-1; TRBD1 might be the D (6 bases). This CDR3 is built from 14 residues. The V gene's germline CDR1 is MDHEN and CDR2 SYDVKM. V was pared by 6 bases and J by 1 base, with 12 bases between. CDR3 coding DNA: TGTGCCAGCAGCACGGGACAAGCGAACACTGAAGCTTTCTTT. Translation: CASSTGQANTEAFF. Complete variable domain (other parts from reference TRBV28 and TRBJ1-1): DVKVTQSSRYLVKRTGEKVFLECVQDMDHENMFWYRQDPGLGLRLIYFSYDVKMKEKGDIPEGYSVSREKKERFSLILESASTNQTSMYLCASSTGQANTEAFFGQGTRLTVV.

This clone has a handful of counts. Other nucleotide sequences from this sample produce the same CDR3. The chain joins TRBV6-2 or TRBV6-3 to TRBJ2-1; 13 bases agree with TRBD2. CDR1 and CDR2 from the germline V gene are MNHEY and SVGEGT. The J segment lost 3 bases and the V segment lost 0 bases, leaving 2 bases of the junction unmatched. The CDR3 loop spans 17 amino acids. CDR3 region: CASSYSGLAGVYNEQFF. CDR3 bases: TGTGCCAGCAGTTACTCTGGACTAGCGGGGGTCTACAATGAGCAGTTCTTC.

The rearrangement joins TRBV27 to TRBJ1-1, with 8 bases matching TRBD1. Germline V gene sequence: CDR1 MNHEY, CDR2 SMNVEV (reference sequence). The CDR3 loop spans 14 amino acids. V was clipped by 9 bases and J by 4 bases; unmatched bases: 10. This CDR3 reads CASGFRGQPTEAFF. The DNA of the CDR3 is TGTGCCAGTGGGTTCAGGGGGCAGCCCACTGAAGCTTTCTTT.

This clone was detected only once. The chain links TRBV28 to TRBJ1-6; perhaps TRBD1 as D (6 bases). The CDR3 covers 15 residues. Germline lookup yields CDR1 MDHEN and CDR2 SYDVKM. Trimming pared 5 bases from V and 5 bases from J, leaving 13 bases between. The DNA for the CDR3 is TGTGCCAGCAGTCCTCCCGGACAGAATAATTCACCCCTCCACTTT. This codes for CASSPPGQNNSPLHF.

The gene calls are TRBV30 and TRBJ1-6; no clear D. The CDR3 has 12 residues. The germline gives CDR1 GTSNPN, CDR2 SVGIG (reference sequence). The V end lost 5 bases, the J end lost 9 bases, and 11 bases lay between the germline ends. The CDR3 reads CAWETYSSPLHF. CDR3 coding DNA: TGTGCCTGGGAGACTTACTCTTCACCCCTCCACTTT.

This clone was picked up a small number of times. The gene calls are TRBV7-2 and TRBJ1-3; TRBD1 matches at 9 bases. V lost 5 bases, J lost 4 bases, and 3 bases stayed unmatched. CDR3 length: 14 residues. The germline gives CDR1 SGHTA, CDR2 FQGNSA. The CDR3 is CASSPGTGGNTIYF. The CDR3 nucleotides are TGTGCCAGCAGCCCCGGGACAGGGGGAAACACCATATATTTT.

The chain uses TRBV24-1 and TRBJ1-1; D not certain. Per germline, CDR1 KGHDR and CDR2 SFDVKD. The CDR3 runs to 12 residues. V gave up 4 bases and J gave up 4 bases, with 6 bases separating them. The CDR3 is CATSDEGTEAFF. CDR3 DNA sequence: TGTGCCACCAGTGACGAGGGCACTGAAGCTTTCTTT.

This chain uses TRBV7-3 with TRBJ2-2, with 7 bases identical to TRBD1. The junction had 9 bases not matched to a gene; V was cut back by 5 bases and J by 3 bases. The CDR3 runs to 16 residues. CDR1 SGHTA and CDR2 FQGTGA come from the germline V gene. CDR3 in amino acids: CASSVGRTGHTGELFF. The CDR3 DNA is TGTGCCAGCAGCGTGGGGCGGACAGGCCACACCGGGGAGCTGTTTTTT.

DNA for the CDR3: TGTGCCAGCTCCGGAGGTGGAGGGCCCCGAGAGACCCAGTACTTC. This gives the protein CASSGGGGPRETQYF. The V and J genes are TRBV7-2 and TRBJ2-5; a weak D match, TRBD2 (6 bases). There are 15 residues in the CDR3. Trimming cost V 8 bases and J 4 bases, with 20 bases left between them. CDR1 is SGHTA and CDR2 is FQGNSA in the germline V gene. The full variable domain, completed using reference TRBV7-2 and TRBJ2-5, is GAGVSQSPSNKVTEKGKDVELRCDPISGHTALYWYRQSLGQGLEFLIYFQGNSAPDKSGLPSDRFSAERTGGSVSTLTIQRTQQEDSAVYLCASSGGGGPRETQYFGPGTRLLVL.

The rearrangement uses TRBV9 and TRBJ2-6, with D maybe TRBD1 (7 bases). The CDR3 length is 15 residues. CDR1 is SGDLS and CDR2 is YYNGEE in the germline V gene. Deletions cut 3 bases from V and 1 base from J, with 8 bases between. Here the CDR3 reads CASSAGGSGANVLTF. In DNA, the CDR3 is TGTGCCAGCAGCGCAGGGGGGTCTGGGGCCAACGTCCTGACTTTC.